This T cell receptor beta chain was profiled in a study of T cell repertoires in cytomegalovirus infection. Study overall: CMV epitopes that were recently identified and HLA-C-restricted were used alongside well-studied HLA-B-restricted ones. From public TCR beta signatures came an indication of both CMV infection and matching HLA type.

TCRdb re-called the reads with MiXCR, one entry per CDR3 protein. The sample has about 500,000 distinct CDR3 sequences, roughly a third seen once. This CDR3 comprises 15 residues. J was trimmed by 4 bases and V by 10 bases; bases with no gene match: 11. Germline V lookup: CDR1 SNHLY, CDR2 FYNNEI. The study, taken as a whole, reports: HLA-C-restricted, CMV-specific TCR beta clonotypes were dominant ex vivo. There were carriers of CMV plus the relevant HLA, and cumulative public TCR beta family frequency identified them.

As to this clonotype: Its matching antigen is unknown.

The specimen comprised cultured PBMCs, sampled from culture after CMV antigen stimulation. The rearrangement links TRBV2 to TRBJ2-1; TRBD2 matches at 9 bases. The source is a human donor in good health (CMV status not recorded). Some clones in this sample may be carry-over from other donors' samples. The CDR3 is CATGRTSVIYNEQFF. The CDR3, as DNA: TGTGCCACCGGTAGGACTAGCGTAATATACAATGAGCAGTTCTTC.